This TCR beta chain was observed in a study of CD8+ T cells in alopecia areata. Looking at the study overall: Oral tofacitinib, 5 to 10 mg twice daily, was given in an open-label trial.

This CDR3 comprises 14 residues. Deletions cut 0 bases from V and 6 bases from J, with 15 bases between. CDR1 GTSNPN and CDR2 SVGIG come from the germline V gene (reference sequence). In this sample, this clone turned up once. TCR sequencing used cDNA made by reverse transcription of extracted RNA. Repertoires were generated with immunoSEQ multiplex PCR, while TCRdb's copy carries only in-frame clones and drops some. The table lists some 210,000 clones, 50% to 70% of them singletons. The V and J genes are TRBV30 and TRBJ2-7; possibly TRBD2 for D (6 bases). The input for sequencing was CD4+ T cells sorted from blood, taken at week 0. The origin of this receptor is a human donor with alopecia areata. In DNA, the CDR3 is TGTGCCTGGAGTGTGGGTCTAGCGAGCGGCGAGCAGTACTTC. This encodes CAWSVGLASGEQYF.